This passage covers 2 T cell receptor beta chains from one sample sequenced in a study of blood T cell repertoires in COVID-19. The repertoire was sequenced with immunoSEQ multiplex PCR; TCRdb's copy has only in-frame clones and lacks some. This table holds around 270,000 clones, approximately 80% found once. The specimen was peripheral blood. The receptor set was obtained from a man aged 55 to 70 with acute or convalescent COVID-19.

The chain carries TRBV6-5 and TRBJ2-7, with D maybe TRBD1 (6 bases). The CDR3 totals 13 residues. Germline V gives CDR1 MNHEY, CDR2 SVGAGI. V was clipped by 4 bases and J by 6 bases, with 13 bases between them. The CDR3 DNA follows: TGTGCCAGCAGTTCCGGGACATCTGGCGAGCAGTACTTC. It specifies CASSSGTSGEQYF.

The gene calls are TRBV5-1 and TRBJ1-4; TRBD1 might be the D (6 bases). The CDR3 has 16 amino acids. CDR1 is SGHRS, CDR2 YFSETQ, per germline. V dropped 4 bases and J dropped 0 bases, with 13 bases sitting between them. The DNA of the CDR3 is TGCGCCAGCAGCGAACAGGGTATAGCAACTAATGAAAAACTGTTTTTT. This encodes CASSEQGIATNEKLFF.